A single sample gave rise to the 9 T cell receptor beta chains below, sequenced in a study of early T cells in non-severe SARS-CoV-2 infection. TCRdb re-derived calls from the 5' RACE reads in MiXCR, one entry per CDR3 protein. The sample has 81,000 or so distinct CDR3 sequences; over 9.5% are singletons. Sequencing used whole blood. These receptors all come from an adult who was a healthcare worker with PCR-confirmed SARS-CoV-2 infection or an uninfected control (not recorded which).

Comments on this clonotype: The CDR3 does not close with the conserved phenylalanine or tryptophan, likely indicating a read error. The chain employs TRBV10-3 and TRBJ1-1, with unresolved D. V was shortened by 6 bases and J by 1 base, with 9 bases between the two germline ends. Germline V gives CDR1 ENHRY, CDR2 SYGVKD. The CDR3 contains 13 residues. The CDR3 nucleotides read TGTGCCATCAGAGACAAACCGAACACTGAAGCTTTCTCT. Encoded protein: CAIRDKPNTEAFS.

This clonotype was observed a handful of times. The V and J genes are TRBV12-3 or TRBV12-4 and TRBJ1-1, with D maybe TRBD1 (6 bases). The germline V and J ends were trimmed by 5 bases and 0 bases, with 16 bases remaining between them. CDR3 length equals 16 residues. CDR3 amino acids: CASSHPTGEMNTEAFF. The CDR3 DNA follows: TGTGCCAGCAGTCATCCGACAGGAGAAATGAACACTGAAGCTTTCTTT.

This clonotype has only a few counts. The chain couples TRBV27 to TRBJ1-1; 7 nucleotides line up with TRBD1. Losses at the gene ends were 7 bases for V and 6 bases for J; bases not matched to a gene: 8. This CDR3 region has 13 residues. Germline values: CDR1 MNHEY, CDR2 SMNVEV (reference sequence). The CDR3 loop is CASTSRGRAEAFF. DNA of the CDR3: TGTGCCAGCACATCGAGGGGGCGAGCTGAAGCTTTCTTT.

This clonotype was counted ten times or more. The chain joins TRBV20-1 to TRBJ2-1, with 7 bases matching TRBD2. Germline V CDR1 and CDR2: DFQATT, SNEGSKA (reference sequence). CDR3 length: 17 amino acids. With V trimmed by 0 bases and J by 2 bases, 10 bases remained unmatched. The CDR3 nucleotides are TGCAGTGCTAGAGATAGGGACGGGAGGAGCCCCTACAATGAGCAGTTCTTC. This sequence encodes CSARDRDGRSPYNEQFF.

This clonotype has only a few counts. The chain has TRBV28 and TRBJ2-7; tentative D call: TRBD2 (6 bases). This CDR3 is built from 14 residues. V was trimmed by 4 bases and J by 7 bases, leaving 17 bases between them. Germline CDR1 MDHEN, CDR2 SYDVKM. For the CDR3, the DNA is TGTGCCAGCAGTTCAGTGGGTGGGAGGTGGGAGCAGTACTTC. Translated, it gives CASSSVGGRWEQYF. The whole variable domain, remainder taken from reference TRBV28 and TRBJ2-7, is DVKVTQSSRYLVKRTGEKVFLECVQDMDHENMFWYRQDPGLGLRLIYFSYDVKMKEKGDIPEGYSVSREKKERFSLILESASTNQTSMYLCASSSVGGRWEQYFGPGTRLTVT.

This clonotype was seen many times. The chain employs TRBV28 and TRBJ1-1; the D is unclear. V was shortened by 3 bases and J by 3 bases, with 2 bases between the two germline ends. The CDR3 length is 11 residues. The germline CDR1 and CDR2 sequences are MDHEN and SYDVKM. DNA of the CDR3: TGTGCCAGCAGTTTCCACACTGAAGCTTTCTTT. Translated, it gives CASSFHTEAFF.

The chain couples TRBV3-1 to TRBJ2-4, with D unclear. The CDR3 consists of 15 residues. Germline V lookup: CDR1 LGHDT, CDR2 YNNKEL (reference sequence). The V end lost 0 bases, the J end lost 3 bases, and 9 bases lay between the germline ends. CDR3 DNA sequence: TGTGCCAGCAGCCAAGAGGGCAGGCTCAAAAACATTCAGTACTTC. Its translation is CASSQEGRLKNIQYF. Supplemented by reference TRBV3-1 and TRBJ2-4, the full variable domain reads DTAVSQTPKYLVTQMGNDKSIKCEQNLGHDTMYWYKQDSKKFLKIMFSYNNKELIINETVPNRFSPKSPDKAHLNLHINSLELGDSAVYFCASSQEGRLKNIQYFGAGTRLSVL.

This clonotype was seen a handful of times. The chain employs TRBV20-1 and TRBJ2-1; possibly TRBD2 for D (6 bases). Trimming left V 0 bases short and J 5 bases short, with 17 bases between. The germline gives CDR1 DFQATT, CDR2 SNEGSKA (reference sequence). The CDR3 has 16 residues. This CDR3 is CSARDPGLAPNNEQFF. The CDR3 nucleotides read TGCAGTGCTAGAGACCCCGGGCTAGCGCCAAACAATGAGCAGTTCTTC.

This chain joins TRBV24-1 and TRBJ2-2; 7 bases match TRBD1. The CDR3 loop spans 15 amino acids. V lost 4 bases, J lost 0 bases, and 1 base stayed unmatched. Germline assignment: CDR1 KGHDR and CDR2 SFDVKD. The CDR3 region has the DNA TGTGCCACCAGTGAGACAGGGACGAACACCGGGGAGCTGTTTTTT. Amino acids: CATSETGTNTGELFF.